One TCR beta chain is described in this entry. This sample was taken from a study of blood T cell repertoires in COVID-19. Across the study: T cells, B-cell-depleted T cells, or PBMCs provided the cDNA or gDNA that served as material.

This CDR3 contains 13 residues. Germline V gene sequence: CDR1 MNHEY, CDR2 SMNVEV (reference sequence). V dropped 7 bases and J dropped 8; count of bases not matched to a gene: 8. The authors' processing: Estimation of nucleated cell counts relied on the amplification of reference gene primers. Repertoires were generated with immunoSEQ multiplex PCR, while TCRdb's copy carries only in-frame clones and drops some. That table gives V, J and clone size, and the DNA gave D and trimming. The table has around 13,000 clones, just over 85% seen once; the top ten hold approximately 31%. The source of this sequence is a human donor in a cohort sampled during active COVID-19. Input material: peripheral blood. The chain is built from TRBV27 and TRBJ1-2, with 9 nucleotides matching TRBD1. The CDR3 DNA reads as TGTGCCAGCACAAACAGGGGGCTGACCGGCTACACCTTC. Its translation: CASTNRGLTGYTF.